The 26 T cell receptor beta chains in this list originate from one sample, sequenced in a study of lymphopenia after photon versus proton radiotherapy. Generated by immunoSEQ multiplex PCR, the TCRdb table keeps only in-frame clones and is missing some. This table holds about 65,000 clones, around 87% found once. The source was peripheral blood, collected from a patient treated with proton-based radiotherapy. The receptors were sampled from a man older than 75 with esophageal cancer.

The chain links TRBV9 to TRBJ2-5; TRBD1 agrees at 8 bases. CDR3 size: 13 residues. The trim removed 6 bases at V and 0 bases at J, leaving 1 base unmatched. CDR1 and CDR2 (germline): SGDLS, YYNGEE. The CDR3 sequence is CASNRGYQETQYF. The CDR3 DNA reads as TGTGCCAGCAACAGGGGGTACCAAGAGACCCAGTACTTC.

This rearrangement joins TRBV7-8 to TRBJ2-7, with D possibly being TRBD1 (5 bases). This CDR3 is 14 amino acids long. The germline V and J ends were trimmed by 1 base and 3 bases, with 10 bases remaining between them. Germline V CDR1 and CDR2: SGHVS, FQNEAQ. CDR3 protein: CASSLEGQSYEQYF. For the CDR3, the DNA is TGTGCCAGCAGCTTAGAGGGGCAGAGCTACGAGCAGTACTTC.

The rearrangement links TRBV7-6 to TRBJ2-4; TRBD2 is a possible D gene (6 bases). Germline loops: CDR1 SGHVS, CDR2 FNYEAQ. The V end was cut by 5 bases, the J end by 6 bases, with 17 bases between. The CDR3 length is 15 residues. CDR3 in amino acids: CASSLHGEEINIQYF. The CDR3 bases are TGTGCCAGCAGCCTTCACGGGGAGGAGATAAACATTCAGTACTTC. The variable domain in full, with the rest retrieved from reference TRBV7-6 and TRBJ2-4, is GAGVSQSPRYKVTKRGQDVALRCDPISGHVSLYWYRQALGQGPEFLTYFNYEAQQDKSGLPNDRFSAERPEGSISTLTIQRTEQRDSAMYRCASSLHGEEINIQYFGAGTRLSVL.

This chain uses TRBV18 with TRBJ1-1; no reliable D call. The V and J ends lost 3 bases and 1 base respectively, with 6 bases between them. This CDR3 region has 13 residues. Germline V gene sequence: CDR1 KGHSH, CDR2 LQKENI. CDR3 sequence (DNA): TGTGCCAGCTCACCCCACCAGAACACTGAAGCTTTCTTT. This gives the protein CASSPHQNTEAFF.

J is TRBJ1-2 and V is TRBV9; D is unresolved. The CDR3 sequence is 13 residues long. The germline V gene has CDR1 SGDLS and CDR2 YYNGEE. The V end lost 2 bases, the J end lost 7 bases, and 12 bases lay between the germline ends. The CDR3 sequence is CASSVRPGGGYTF. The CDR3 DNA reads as TGTGCCAGCAGCGTCCGACCCGGCGGTGGCTACACCTTC.

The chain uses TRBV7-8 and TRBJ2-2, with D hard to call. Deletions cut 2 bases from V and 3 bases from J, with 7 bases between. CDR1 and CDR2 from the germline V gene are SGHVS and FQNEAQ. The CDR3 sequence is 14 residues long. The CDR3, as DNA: TGTGCCAGCAGCTTATATGGGGACACCGGGGAGCTGTTTTTT. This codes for CASSLYGDTGELFF.

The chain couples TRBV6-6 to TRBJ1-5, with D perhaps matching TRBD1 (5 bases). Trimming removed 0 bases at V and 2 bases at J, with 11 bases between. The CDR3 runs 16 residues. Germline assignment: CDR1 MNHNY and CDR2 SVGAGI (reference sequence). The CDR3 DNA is TGTGCCAGCAGTTACTCGAGGGGTAGGGGCAATCAGCCCCAGCATTTT. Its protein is CASSYSRGRGNQPQHF.

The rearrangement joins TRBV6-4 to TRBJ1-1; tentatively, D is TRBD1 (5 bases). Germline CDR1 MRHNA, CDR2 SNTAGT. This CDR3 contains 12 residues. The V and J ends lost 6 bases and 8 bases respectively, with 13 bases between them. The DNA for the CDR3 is TGTGCCAGCAGCCAAAGACAGTTCGAAGCTTTCTTT. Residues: CASSQRQFEAFF.

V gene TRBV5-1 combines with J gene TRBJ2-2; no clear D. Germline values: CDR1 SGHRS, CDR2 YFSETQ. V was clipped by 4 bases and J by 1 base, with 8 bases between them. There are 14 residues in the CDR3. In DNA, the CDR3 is TGCGCCAGCAGCCCGAGACAGAACACCGGGGAGCTGTTTTTT. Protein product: CASSPRQNTGELFF.

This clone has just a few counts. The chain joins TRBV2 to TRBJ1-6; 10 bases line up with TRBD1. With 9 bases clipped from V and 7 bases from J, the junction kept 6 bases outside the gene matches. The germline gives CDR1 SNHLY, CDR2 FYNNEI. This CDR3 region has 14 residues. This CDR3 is CASRQGAGNSPLHF. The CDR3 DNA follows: TGTGCCAGTCGACAGGGGGCTGGGAATTCACCCCTCCACTTT.

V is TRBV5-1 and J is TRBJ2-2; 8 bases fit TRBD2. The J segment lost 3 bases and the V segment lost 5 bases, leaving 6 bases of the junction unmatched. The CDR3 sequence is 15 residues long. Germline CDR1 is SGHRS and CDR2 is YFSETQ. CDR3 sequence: CASSFSGRDTGELFF. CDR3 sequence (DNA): TGCGCCAGCAGTTTCAGCGGGAGAGACACCGGGGAGCTGTTTTTT.

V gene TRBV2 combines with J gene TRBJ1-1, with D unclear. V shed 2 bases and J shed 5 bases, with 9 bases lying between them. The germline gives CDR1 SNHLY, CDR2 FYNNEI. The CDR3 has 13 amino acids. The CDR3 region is CASSESWFTEAFF. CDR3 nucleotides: TGTGCCAGCAGTGAATCATGGTTTACTGAAGCTTTCTTT.

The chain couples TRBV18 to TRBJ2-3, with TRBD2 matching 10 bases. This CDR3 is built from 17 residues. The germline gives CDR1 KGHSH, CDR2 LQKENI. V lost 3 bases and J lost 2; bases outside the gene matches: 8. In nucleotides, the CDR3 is TGTGCCAGCTCACCTACCCTAGCGGGAGCCCTCACAGATACGCAGTATTTT. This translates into CASSPTLAGALTDTQYF.

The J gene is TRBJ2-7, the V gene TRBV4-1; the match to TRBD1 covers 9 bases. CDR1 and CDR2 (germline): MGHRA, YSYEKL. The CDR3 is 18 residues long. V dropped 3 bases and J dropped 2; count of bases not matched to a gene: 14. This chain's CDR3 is CASSHYKVGQGLPYEQYF. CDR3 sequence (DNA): TGCGCCAGCAGCCATTACAAAGTGGGACAGGGATTACCCTACGAGCAGTACTTC.

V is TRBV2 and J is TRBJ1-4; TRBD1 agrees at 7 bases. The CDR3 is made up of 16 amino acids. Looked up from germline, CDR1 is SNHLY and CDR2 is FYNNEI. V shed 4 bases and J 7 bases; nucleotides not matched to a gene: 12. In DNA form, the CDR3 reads TGTGCCAGCAGTGCTACAGGGGAAGGTAATGGTGAAAAACTGTTTTTT. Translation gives CASSATGEGNGEKLFF.

In DNA, the CDR3 is TGTGCCTGGTCGCGACAGGGTAGGACTGAAGCTTTCTTT. Its translation is CAWSRQGRTEAFF. The chain carries TRBV30 and TRBJ1-1; 7 positions agree with TRBD1. CDR3 length equals 13 residues. With V trimmed by 5 bases and J by 5 bases, 8 bases remained unmatched. The germline gives CDR1 GTSNPN, CDR2 SVGIG (reference sequence).

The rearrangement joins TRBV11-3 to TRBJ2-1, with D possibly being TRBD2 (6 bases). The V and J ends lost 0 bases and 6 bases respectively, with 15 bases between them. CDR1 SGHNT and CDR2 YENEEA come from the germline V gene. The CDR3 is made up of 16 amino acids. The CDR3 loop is CASSLESRASANEQFF. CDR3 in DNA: TGTGCCAGCAGCTTAGAATCCCGGGCTAGCGCCAATGAGCAGTTCTTC.

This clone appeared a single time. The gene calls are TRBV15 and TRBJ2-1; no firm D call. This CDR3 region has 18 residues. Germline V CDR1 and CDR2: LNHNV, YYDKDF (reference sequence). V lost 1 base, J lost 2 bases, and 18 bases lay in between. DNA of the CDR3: TGTGCCACCAGCAGAGGACGGGCAGCAAACCTCGCCTACAATGAGCAGTTCTTC. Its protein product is CATSRGRAANLAYNEQFF.

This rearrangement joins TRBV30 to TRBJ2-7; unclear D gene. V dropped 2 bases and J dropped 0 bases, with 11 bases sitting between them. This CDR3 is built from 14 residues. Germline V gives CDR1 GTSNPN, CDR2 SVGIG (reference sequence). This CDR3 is CAWSPTRSSYEQYF. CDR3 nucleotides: TGTGCCTGGAGTCCGACTCGGAGCTCCTACGAGCAGTACTTC.

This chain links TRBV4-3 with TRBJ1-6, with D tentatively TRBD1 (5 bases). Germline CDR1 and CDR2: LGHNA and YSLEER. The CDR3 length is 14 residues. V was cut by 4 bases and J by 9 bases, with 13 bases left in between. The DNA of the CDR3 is TGCGCCAGCAGCCGCCAACGGGGGAGTTCACCCCTCCACTTT. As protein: CASSRQRGSSPLHF.

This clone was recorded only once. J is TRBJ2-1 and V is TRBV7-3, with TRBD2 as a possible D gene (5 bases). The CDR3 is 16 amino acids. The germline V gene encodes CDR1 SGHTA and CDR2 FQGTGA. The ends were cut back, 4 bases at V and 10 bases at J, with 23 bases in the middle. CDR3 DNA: TGTGCCAGCAGCTCACAACCGGCCATTGTGGGAGTCGAGCAGTTCTTC. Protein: CASSSQPAIVGVEQFF.

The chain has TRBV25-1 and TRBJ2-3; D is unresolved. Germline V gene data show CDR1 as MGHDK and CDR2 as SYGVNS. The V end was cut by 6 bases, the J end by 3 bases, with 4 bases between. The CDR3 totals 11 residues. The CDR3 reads CASSQTDTQYF. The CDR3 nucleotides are TGTGCCAGCAGCCAAACAGATACGCAGTATTTT.

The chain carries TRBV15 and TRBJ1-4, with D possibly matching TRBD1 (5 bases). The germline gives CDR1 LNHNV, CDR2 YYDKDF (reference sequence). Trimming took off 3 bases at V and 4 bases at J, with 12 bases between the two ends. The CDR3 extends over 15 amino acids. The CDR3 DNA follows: TGTGCCACCAGCAGGGGGCGAGGCATTAATGAAAAACTGTTTTTT. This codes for CATSRGRGINEKLFF.

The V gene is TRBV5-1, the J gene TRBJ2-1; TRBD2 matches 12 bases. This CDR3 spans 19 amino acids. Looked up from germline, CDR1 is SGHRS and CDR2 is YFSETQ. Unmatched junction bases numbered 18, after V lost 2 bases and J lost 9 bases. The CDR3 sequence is CASSLGLAGNGGSGSEQFF. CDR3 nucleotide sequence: TGCGCCAGCAGCTTAGGACTAGCGGGAAACGGCGGGAGCGGGAGTGAGCAGTTCTTC.

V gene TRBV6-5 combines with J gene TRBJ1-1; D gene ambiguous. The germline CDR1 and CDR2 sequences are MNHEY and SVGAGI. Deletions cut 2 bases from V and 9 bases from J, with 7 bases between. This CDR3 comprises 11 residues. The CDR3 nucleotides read TGTGCCAGCAGTTACGGTGGAAAAGCTTTCTTT. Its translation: CASSYGGKAFF.

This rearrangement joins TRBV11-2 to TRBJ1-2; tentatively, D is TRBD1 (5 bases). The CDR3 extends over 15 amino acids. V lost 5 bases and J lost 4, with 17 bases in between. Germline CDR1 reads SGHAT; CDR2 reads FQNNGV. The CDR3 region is CASSPGAGPLYGYTF. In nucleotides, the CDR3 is TGTGCCAGCAGCCCCGGGGCGGGGCCCCTCTATGGCTACACCTTC.